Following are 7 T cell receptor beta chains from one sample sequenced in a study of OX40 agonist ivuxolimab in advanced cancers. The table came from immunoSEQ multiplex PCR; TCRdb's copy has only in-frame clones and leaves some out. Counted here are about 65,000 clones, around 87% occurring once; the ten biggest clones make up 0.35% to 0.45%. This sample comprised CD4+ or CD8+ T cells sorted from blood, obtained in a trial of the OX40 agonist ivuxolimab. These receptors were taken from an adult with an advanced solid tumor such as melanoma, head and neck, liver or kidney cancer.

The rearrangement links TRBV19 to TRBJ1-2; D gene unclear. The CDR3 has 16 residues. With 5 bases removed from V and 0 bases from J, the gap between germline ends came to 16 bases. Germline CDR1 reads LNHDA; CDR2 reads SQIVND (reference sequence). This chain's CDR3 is CASSSALAGTNYGYTF. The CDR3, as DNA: TGTGCCAGTAGTTCCGCCCTCGCCGGGACTAACTATGGCTACACCTTC.

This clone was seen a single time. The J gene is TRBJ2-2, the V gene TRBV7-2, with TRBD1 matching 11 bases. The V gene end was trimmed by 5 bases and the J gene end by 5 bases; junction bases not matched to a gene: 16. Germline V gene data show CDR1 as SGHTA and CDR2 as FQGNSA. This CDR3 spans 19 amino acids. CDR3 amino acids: CASSLEPHRDRGGTGELFF. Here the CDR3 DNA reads TGTGCCAGCAGCCTAGAACCGCACCGGGACAGGGGGGGGACCGGGGAGCTGTTTTTT.

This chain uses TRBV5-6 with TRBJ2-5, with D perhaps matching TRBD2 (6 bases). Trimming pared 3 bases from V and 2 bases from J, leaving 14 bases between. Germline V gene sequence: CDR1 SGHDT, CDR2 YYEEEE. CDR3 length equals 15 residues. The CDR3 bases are TGTGCCAGCAGCTCGCCTCACGGGGGACAAGAGACCCAGTACTTC. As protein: CASSSPHGGQETQYF.

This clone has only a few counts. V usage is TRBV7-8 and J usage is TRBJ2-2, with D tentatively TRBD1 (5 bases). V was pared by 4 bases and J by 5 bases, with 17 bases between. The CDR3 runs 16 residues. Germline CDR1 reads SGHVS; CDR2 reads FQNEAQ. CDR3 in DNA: TGTGCCAGCAGCTCTACAGGAAACTCCGGGACCGGGGAGCTGTTTTTT. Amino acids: CASSSTGNSGTGELFF. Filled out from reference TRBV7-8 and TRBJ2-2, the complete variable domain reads GAGVSQSPRYKVAKRGQDVALRCDPISGHVSLFWYQQALGQGPEFLTYFQNEAQLDKSGLPSDRFFAERPEGSVSTLKIQRTQQEDSAVYLCASSSTGNSGTGELFFGEGSRLTVL.

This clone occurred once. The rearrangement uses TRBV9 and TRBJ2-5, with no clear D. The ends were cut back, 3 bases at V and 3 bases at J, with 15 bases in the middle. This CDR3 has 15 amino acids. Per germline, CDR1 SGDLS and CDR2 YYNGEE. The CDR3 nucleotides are TGTGCCAGCAGCGAGCAGACAACTAAGAAAGAGACCCAGTACTTC. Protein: CASSEQTTKKETQYF.

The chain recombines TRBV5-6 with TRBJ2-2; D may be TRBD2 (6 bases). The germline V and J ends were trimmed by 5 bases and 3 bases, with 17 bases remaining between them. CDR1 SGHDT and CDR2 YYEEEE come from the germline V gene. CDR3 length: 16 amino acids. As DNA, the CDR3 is TGTGCCAGCAGAACTCTTGGAGGGTCTTACACCGGGGAGCTGTTTTTT. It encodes CASRTLGGSYTGELFF.

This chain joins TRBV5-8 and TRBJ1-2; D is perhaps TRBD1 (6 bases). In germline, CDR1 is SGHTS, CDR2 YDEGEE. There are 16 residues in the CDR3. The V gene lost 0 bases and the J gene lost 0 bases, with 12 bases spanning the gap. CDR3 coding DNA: TGTGCCAGCAGCTTGGGGGGGGCAGGCCCTAACTATGGCTACACCTTC. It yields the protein CASSLGGAGPNYGYTF.